The 7 T cell receptor beta chains below were found in one sample sequenced in a study of cytomegalovirus exposure and HLA in healthy donors. The study ran its PCR with 60 Vbeta and 13 Jbeta primers. Sequencing used immunoSEQ multiplex PCR; TCRdb keeps in-frame clones, though not all of them. Altogether about 120,000 clones are present, 70% to 80% being singletons, with the ten largest covering around 4.9%. The source material was PBMCs. These receptors were obtained from a man between 45 and 60 years old in good health and CMV-seropositive.

The chain links TRBV27 to TRBJ2-1; 7 positions agree with TRBD2. Germline trimming cut 3 bases from V and 4 bases from J; bases unmatched to any gene: 3. The V gene's germline CDR1 is MNHEY and CDR2 SMNVEV (reference sequence). The CDR3 loop spans 14 amino acids. The CDR3 sequence: CASSLAGDYNEQFF. CDR3 DNA sequence: TGTGCCAGCAGTTTGGCGGGGGATTACAATGAGCAGTTCTTC.

V is TRBV2 and J is TRBJ2-7, with 9 bases lining up with TRBD2. J lost 1 base, V lost 7 bases, and 5 bases had no gene match. CDR1 is SNHLY and CDR2 is FYNNEI in the germline V gene. CDR3 length: 14 amino acids. CDR3 protein: CASKAGGLSYEQYF. The CDR3 nucleotides read TGTGCCAGCAAGGCGGGAGGGTTGTCCTACGAGCAGTACTTC. The full variable domain, rest sourced from reference TRBV2 and TRBJ2-7, is EPEVTQTPSHQVTQMGQEVILRCVPISNHLYFYWYRQILGQKVEFLVSFYNNEISEKSEIFDDQFSVERPDGSNFTLKIRSTKLEDSAMYFCASKAGGLSYEQYFGPGTRLTVT.

V gene TRBV10-3 combines with J gene TRBJ1-5; D is unresolved. The CDR3 totals 13 residues. Germline loops: CDR1 ENHRY, CDR2 SYGVKD. V gave up 2 bases and J gave up 2 bases, with 4 bases separating them. For the CDR3, the DNA is TGTGCCATCAGTGAGGGGCGCAATCAGCCCCAGCATTTT. It specifies CAISEGRNQPQHF.

The gene calls are TRBV27 and TRBJ2-3; D call uncertain. The V gene's germline CDR1 is MNHEY and CDR2 SMNVEV (reference sequence). This CDR3 has 11 residues. V was clipped by 3 bases and J by 10 bases, with 8 bases between them. CDR3 amino acids: CASSFRGAQYF. As DNA, the CDR3 is TGTGCCAGCAGTTTTAGAGGAGCGCAGTATTTT.

This chain connects TRBV7-3 to TRBJ2-3, with 8 bases identical to TRBD2. CDR1 SGHTA and CDR2 FQGTGA come from the germline V gene. Unmatched junction bases numbered 7, after V lost 5 bases and J lost 0 bases. The CDR3 spans 16 residues. The CDR3 protein is CASSPLGTSSTDTQYF. DNA of the CDR3: TGTGCCAGCAGCCCCCTGGGGACTAGTAGCACAGATACGCAGTATTTT.

The sample holds a few counts of this clone. The chain carries TRBV15 and TRBJ2-3, with 10 nucleotides matching TRBD1. Per the germline V gene, CDR1 is LNHNV and CDR2 is YYDKDF (reference sequence). V shed 6 bases, J shed 2 bases, and the junction held 8 bases outside the gene matches. The CDR3 spans 16 residues. DNA for the CDR3: TGTGCCACCAGTCTCCGGGACAGGGGACCCACAGATACGCAGTATTTT. It yields the protein CATSLRDRGPTDTQYF.

The chain is built from TRBV5-1 and TRBJ2-1; 14 bases match TRBD2. CDR1 SGHRS and CDR2 YFSETQ come from the germline V gene. This CDR3 has 18 amino acids. The junction had 6 bases not matched to a gene; V was cut back by 0 bases and J by 4 bases. The CDR3 DNA follows: TGCGCCAGCAGCTTGGGACTAGCGGGAGGGCCGGATTACAATGAGCAGTTCTTC. It yields the protein CASSLGLAGGPDYNEQFF.